This T cell receptor (beta chain) was recorded in a study of T cell responses to AZD1222 COVID-19 vaccine. Study outcomes and limitations: Among spike-specific TCRs, nearly half reportedly target unmutated variant regions. Seropositive status at baseline applied to only a handful of AZD1222 recipients.

Worth noting for this clone: Its specificity is not known.

V gave up 3 bases and J gave up 0 bases; unmatched junction bases: 4. Germline V gene sequence: CDR1 SGHRS, CDR2 YFSETQ. There are 16 residues in the CDR3. Data came from immunoSEQ multiplex PCR; TCRdb stores just in-frame clones and leaves some out. The sample includes approximately 100,000 clones, around 90% of them seen just once. The receptor's source is an adult in good health. The chain is built from TRBV5-1 and TRBJ2-1; 9 bases agree with TRBD2. Here the sequenced sample was peripheral blood, taken on day 0 of AZD1222 vaccination. For the CDR3, the DNA is TGCGCCAGCAGCTACGGACTAGCGCGCTCCTACAATGAGCAGTTCTTC. Translated, it gives CASSYGLARSYNEQFF.